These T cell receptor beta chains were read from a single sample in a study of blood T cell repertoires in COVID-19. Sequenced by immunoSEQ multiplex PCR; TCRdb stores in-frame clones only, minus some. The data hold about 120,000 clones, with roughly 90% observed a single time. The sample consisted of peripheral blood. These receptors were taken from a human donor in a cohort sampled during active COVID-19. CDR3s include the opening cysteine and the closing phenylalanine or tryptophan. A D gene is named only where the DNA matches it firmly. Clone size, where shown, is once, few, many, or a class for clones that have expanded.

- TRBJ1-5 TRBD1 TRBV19 CASSIGTESNQPQHF TGTGCCAGTAGTATCGGGACAGAGAGCAATCAGCCCCAGCATTTT
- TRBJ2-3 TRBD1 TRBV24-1 CATSDGPGQGAKDTQYF TGTGCCACCAGTGATGGCCCGGGACAGGGGGCAAAAGATACGCAGTATTTT
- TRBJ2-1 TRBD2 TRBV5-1 CASSQHTSGRVNEQFF TGCGCCAGCAGCCAACATACTAGCGGGAGAGTAAATGAGCAGTTCTTC
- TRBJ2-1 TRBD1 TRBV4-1 CASSQDRGSLFF TGCGCCAGCAGCCAAGACAGGGGGTCTCTGTTCTTC
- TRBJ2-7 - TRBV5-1 CASSSQSGAYEQYF TGCGCCAGCAGCTCCCAGTCAGGTGCCTACGAGCAGTACTTC
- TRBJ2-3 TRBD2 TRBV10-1 CASSEGLAGGYTQYF TGCGCCAGCAGTGAGGGACTAGCGGGGGGTTATACGCAGTATTTT
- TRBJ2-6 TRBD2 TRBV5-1 CASSLKGLAGGQISGANVLTF TGCGCCAGCAGCTTGAAGGGACTAGCGGGGGGCCAAATCTCTGGGGCCAACGTCCTGACTTTC
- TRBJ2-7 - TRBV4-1 CASSPRDNSYEQYF TGCGCCAGCAGCCCCCGGGACAACTCCTACGAGCAGTACTTC
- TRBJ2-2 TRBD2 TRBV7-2 CASSSLPGLHTGELFF TGTGCCAGCAGCTCCCTACCGGGACTACACACCGGGGAGCTGTTTTTT
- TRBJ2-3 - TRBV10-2 CASSELTRTDTQYF TGCGCCAGCAGTGAATTGACTCGCACAGATACGCAGTATTTT
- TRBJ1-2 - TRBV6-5 CASSPNRVYNYGYTF TGTGCCAGCAGCCCGAACAGGGTTTATAACTATGGCTACACCTTC
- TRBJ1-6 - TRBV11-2 CASSLGGRVHNSPLHF TGTGCCAGCAGCTTAGGGGGCCGAGTCCATAATTCACCCCTCCACTTT
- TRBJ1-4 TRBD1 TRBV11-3 CASSERTGAGEKLFF TGTGCCAGCAGCGAGAGGACAGGGGCCGGAGAAAAACTGTTTTTT
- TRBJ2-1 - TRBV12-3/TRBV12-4 CASSPLNEQFF TGTGCCAGCAGTCCCCTCAATGAGCAGTTCTTC
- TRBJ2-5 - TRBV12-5 CASGSGLGGTETQYF TGTGCTAGTGGTTCCGGACTAGGGGGGACGGAGACCCAGTACTTC
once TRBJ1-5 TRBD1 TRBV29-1 CSVRQGDQPQHF TGCAGCGTTCGACAGGGGGATCAGCCCCAGCATTTT
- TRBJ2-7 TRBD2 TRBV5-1 CASSLGLAVAHEQYF TGCGCCAGCAGCTTAGGGCTAGCGGTCGCCCACGAGCAGTACTTC
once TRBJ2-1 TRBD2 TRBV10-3 CAISGGLAGGNEQFF TGTGCCATCAGTGGCGGACTAGCGGGAGGCAATGAGCAGTTCTTC
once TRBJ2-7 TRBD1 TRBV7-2 CASSLLGQGNEQYF TGTGCCAGCAGCTTATTGGGACAGGGAAACGAGCAGTACTTC
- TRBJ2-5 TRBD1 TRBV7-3 CASSPGRQGVSQETQYF TGTGCCAGCAGCCCCGGCCGACAGGGGGTTTCACAAGAGACCCAGTACTTC
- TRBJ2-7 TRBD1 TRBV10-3 CAISEDRGYHEQYF TGTGCCATCAGTGAGGACAGGGGCTACCACGAGCAGTACTTC
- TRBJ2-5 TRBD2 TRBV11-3 CASSIGLAGIQETQYF TGTGCCAGCAGCATCGGACTAGCGGGGATTCAAGAGACCCAGTACTTC
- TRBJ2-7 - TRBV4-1 CASSSQGAYEQYF TGCGCCAGCAGCTCCCAAGGGGCCTACGAGCAGTACTTC
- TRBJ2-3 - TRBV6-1 CASSEALVGDTQYF TGTGCCAGCAGTGAAGCCCTAGTGGGTGATACGCAGTATTTT
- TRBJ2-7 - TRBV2 CASSESRLYYEQYF TGTGCCAGCAGTGAATCCAGGTTGTACTACGAGCAGTACTTC
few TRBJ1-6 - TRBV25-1 CASSEGWAPENSPLHF TGTGCCAGCAGTGAAGGGTGGGCTCCGGAAAATTCACCCCTCCACTTT
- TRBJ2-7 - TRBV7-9 CASSSRGTPMDEQYF TGTGCCAGCAGCTCACGGGGGACCCCTATGGACGAGCAGTACTTC
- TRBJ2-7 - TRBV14 CASSRYSGEQYF TGTGCCAGCAGCCGATATTCCGGGGAGCAGTACTTC
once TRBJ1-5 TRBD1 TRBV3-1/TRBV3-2 CASSQDYGQGASSNQPQHF TGTGCCAGCAGCCAAGATTACGGGCAGGGGGCGTCGAGCAATCAGCCCCAGCATTTT
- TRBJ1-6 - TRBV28 CASRLQGTDNSPLHF TGTGCCAGCAGACTACAGGGTACTGATAATTCACCCCTCCACTTT
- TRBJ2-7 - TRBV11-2 CASSPRRSSYEQYF TGTGCCAGCAGCCCTAGGCGGAGCTCCTACGAGCAGTACTTC
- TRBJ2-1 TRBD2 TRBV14 CASSPGLAGGEQFF TGTGCCAGCAGCCCGGGACTAGCGGGAGGTGAGCAGTTCTTC
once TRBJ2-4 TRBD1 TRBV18 CASSPLDREIAKNIQYF TGTGCCAGCTCACCCCTAGACAGGGAAATAGCCAAAAACATTCAGTACTTC
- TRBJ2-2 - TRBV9 CASSVLSEGGELFF TGTGCCAGCAGCGTCCTGTCCGAGGGCGGGGAGCTGTTTTTT
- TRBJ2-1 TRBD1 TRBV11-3 CASSTGTGSSYNEQFF TGTGCCAGCAGTACCGGGACAGGGAGCTCCTACAATGAGCAGTTCTTC
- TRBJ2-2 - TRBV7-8 CASSVYSGPGELFF TGTGCCAGCAGCGTATACAGTGGGCCCGGGGAGCTGTTTTTT
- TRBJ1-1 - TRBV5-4 CASTLWGRMNTEAFF TGTGCCAGCACCCTGTGGGGGAGGATGAACACTGAAGCTTTCTTT
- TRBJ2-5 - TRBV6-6 CASSPPEETQYF TGTGCCAGCAGCCCCCCCGAAGAGACCCAGTACTTC
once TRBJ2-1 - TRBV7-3 CASSPRGSGNEQFF TGTGCCAGCAGCCCCAGGGGATCCGGCAATGAGCAGTTCTTC
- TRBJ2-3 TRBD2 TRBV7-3 CASSSGTNFDTQYF TGTGCCAGCAGCTCCGGGACTAACTTTGATACGCAGTATTTT
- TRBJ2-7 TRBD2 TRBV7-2 CASSRGLAGGSYEQYF TGTGCCAGCAGCCGGGGACTAGCGGGGGGCTCCTACGAGCAGTACTTC
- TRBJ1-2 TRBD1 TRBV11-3 CASSGETGGGYTF TGTGCCAGCAGCGGCGAGACAGGGGGAGGCTACACCTTC
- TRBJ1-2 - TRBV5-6 CASTDRPYGYTF TGTGCCAGCACGGACAGACCCTATGGCTACACCTTC